This is a list of T cell receptor beta chains from one sample in a study of blood T cells in healthy people across ages. TCRdb redid the calling of the 5' RACE reads with MiXCR, one entry per CDR3 protein. The sample lists around 800,000 distinct CDR3 sequences, approximately 44% occurring once. The sample taken for sequencing was blood. Receptors originate from a man between 60 and 70 years old in good health. Both conserved end residues are part of each CDR3. A D gene is named only where the DNA matches it firmly. For some rows the clone size is stated as once, few or many, or as a class when expanded; others skip it.

v_gene	d_gene	j_gene	abundance	CDR3aa	CDR3nt
TRBV2	TRBD1	TRBJ2-7	NA	CASVPGQTTYEQYF	TGTGCCAGCGTACCGGGACAGACTACCTACGAGCAGTACTTC
TRBV6-5	NA	TRBJ2-1	few	CASRPPRGWNEQFF	TGTGCCAGCAGGCCACCTAGGGGTTGGAATGAGCAGTTCTTC
TRBV7-8	TRBD1	TRBJ2-2	NA	CASSLVSGQEPTGELFF	TGTGCCAGCAGCTTAGTATCGGGACAGGAGCCCACCGGGGAGCTGTTTTTT
TRBV28	TRBD1	TRBJ1-4	few	CASSSGQGNEKLFF	TGTGCCAGCAGTTCGGGACAGGGGAATGAAAAACTGTTTTTT
TRBV5-4	NA	TRBJ2-1	NA	CASSLEGLSVRERFF	TGTGCCAGCAGCTTGGAAGGACTTTCGGTACGTGAGCGGTTCTTC
TRBV12-3/TRBV12-4	TRBD1	TRBJ1-3	NA	CASSFLAGQGGNTIYF	TGTGCCAGCAGTTTCCTTGCAGGACAGGGTGGAAACACCATATATTTT
TRBV29-1	NA	TRBJ2-2	few	CSVAPYGGTGELFF	TGCAGCGTTGCCCCCTACGGGGGCACCGGGGAGCTGTTTTTT
TRBV5-1	TRBD1	TRBJ2-1	few	CASHDRQGGNEQFF	TGCGCCAGCCACGACCGACAGGGGGGCAATGAGCAGTTCTTC
TRBV4-1	TRBD1	TRBJ1-5	NA	CASSQEKGQASNQPQHF	TGCGCCAGCAGCCAAGAAAAGGGACAGGCTAGCAATCAGCCCCAGCATTTT
TRBV6-6	TRBD1	TRBJ1-5	few	CASSRDSADQPQHF	TGTGCCAGCAGCCGGGACAGTGCCGATCAGCCCCAGCATTTT
TRBV11-2	NA	TRBJ2-7	NA	CASSLVQQIYEQYF	TGTGCCAGCAGCTTAGTCCAACAGATCTACGAGCAGTACTTC
TRBV7-2	NA	TRBJ2-1	NA	CASSRLGAGYYNEQFF	TGTGCCAGCAGCCGACTTGGAGCGGGCTACTACAATGAGCAGTTCTTC
TRBV29-1	NA	TRBJ2-1	many	CSVAQGGPYNEQFF	TGCAGCGTCGCCCAGGGGGGGCCCTACAATGAGCAGTTCTTC
TRBV28	TRBD2	TRBJ2-5	NA	CASSLSGRGSETQYF	TGTGCCAGCAGTTTATCAGGGCGGGGGTCGGAGACCCAGTACTTC
TRBV5-1	TRBD1	TRBJ2-1	NA	CASSWDYGTGNLYNEQFF	TGCGCCAGCAGCTGGGACTACGGGACAGGGAACTTATACAATGAGCAGTTCTTC
TRBV2	NA	TRBJ2-7	NA	CASSELENYEQYF	TGTGCCAGCAGCGAGCTGGAAAACTACGAGCAGTACTTC
TRBV20-1	NA	TRBJ2-3	NA	CSASLLFKDTQYF	TGCAGTGCTAGTCTACTATTCAAAGATACGCAGTATTTT
TRBV7-2	NA	TRBJ1-5	few	CASSLAPRESNQPQHF	TGTGCCAGCAGCTTAGCCCCCAGGGAGAGCAATCAGCCCCAGCATTTT
TRBV3-1	NA	TRBJ2-7	NA	CASSSSTGWYEQYF	TGCGCCAGCAGCTCTTCGACAGGTTGGTACGAGCAGTACTTC
TRBV14	TRBD2	TRBJ2-3	NA	CASSPALRGGADTQYF	TGTGCCAGCAGCCCGGCCCTACGGGGGGGCGCAGATACGCAGTATTTT
TRBV7-3	NA	TRBJ2-1	NA	CASSFQTSISGNEQFF	TGTGCCAGCAGCTTCCAAACTAGCATCTCGGGCAATGAGCAGTTCTTC
TRBV5-1	NA	TRBJ2-7	NA	CASSLDALRVYEQYF	TGCGCCAGCAGCTTGGATGCGTTACGGGTCTACGAGCAGTACTTC